These T cell receptor beta chains were read from a single sample in a study of cytomegalovirus exposure and HLA in healthy donors. The method was immunoSEQ multiplex PCR; TCRdb's version includes in-frame clones alone and lacks a portion of them. Here the sample spans roughly 79,000 clones, roughly 74% being singletons. The material sequenced was PBMCs. These receptors all come from a woman aged 45-65 years in good health and CMV-seropositive. CDR3s include the opening cysteine and the closing phenylalanine or tryptophan. The order of the fields is CDR3 protein, CDR3 DNA, D gene, clone size, V gene, J gene. A D gene is named only where the DNA matches it firmly. Some rows mark clone size as missing; the rest say once, few, many or name a class of expanded clone.

CDR3: CASSDQPGVRSEAFF; DNA: TGTGCCAGCAGCGACCAACCGGGGGTTCGCTCTGAAGCTTTCTTT; D: NA; size: once; V: TRBV7-2; J: TRBJ1-1
CDR3: CASSERGQGVYEQYF; DNA: TGTGCCAGCAGTGAAAGGGGGCAGGGGGTCTACGAGCAGTACTTC; D: TRBD1; size: NA; V: TRBV2; J: TRBJ2-7
CDR3: CATSKNRGAYQPQHF; DNA: TGTGCCACCAGCAAAAACAGGGGGGCTTATCAGCCCCAGCATTTT; D: TRBD1; size: NA; V: TRBV15; J: TRBJ1-5
CDR3: CASSSGLAGEGIQYF; DNA: TGTGCCAGCAGCTCGGGACTAGCGGGAGAGGGCATTCAGTACTTC; D: TRBD2; size: NA; V: TRBV11-3; J: TRBJ2-4
CDR3: CASSTGDAASYEQYF; DNA: TGTGCCAGCAGTACAGGGGACGCGGCCTCCTACGAGCAGTACTTC; D: TRBD1; size: once; V: TRBV7-9; J: TRBJ2-7
CDR3: CASRLGLATHNEQFF; DNA: TGTGCCAGCAGACTGGGACTAGCCACACACAATGAGCAGTTCTTC; D: TRBD2; size: NA; V: TRBV6-1; J: TRBJ2-1
CDR3: CAWRGQHNSPLHF; DNA: TGTGCCTGGAGGGGACAGCATAATTCACCCCTCCACTTT; D: TRBD1; size: NA; V: TRBV30; J: TRBJ1-6
CDR3: CASSVLAGYNEQFF; DNA: TGTGCCAGCAGTGTCCTAGCGGGCTACAATGAGCAGTTCTTC; D: TRBD2; size: NA; V: TRBV7-8; J: TRBJ2-1
CDR3: CASSTTRNYGYTF; DNA: TGTGCTAGCAGCACGACAAGAAACTATGGCTACACCTTC; D: NA; size: NA; V: TRBV28; J: TRBJ1-2
CDR3: CASSSGTGILQPQHF; DNA: TGTGCCAGCAGTTCCGGGACAGGGATTTTACAGCCCCAGCATTTT; D: TRBD1; size: NA; V: TRBV28; J: TRBJ1-5
CDR3: CASSLAGQGENIQYF; DNA: TGCGCCAGCAGCTTGGCGGGACAGGGTGAAAACATTCAGTACTTC; D: TRBD1; size: NA; V: TRBV5-1; J: TRBJ2-4
CDR3: CATSKGQYNYGYTF; DNA: TGTGCCACCAGCAAGGGACAGTATAACTATGGCTACACCTTC; D: TRBD1; size: NA; V: TRBV15; J: TRBJ1-2
CDR3: CASRSGGRTEAFF; DNA: TGTGCCAGCAGATCAGGGGGGAGAACTGAAGCTTTCTTT; D: TRBD1; size: NA; V: TRBV28; J: TRBJ1-1
CDR3: CASSPGGDSSYNEQFF; DNA: TGCGCCAGCAGCCCCGGAGGGGACAGCTCCTACAATGAGCAGTTCTTC; D: NA; size: NA; V: TRBV5-1; J: TRBJ2-1
CDR3: CASSQDFTGSTGELFF; DNA: TGCGCCAGCAGCCAAGATTTTACAGGGAGCACCGGGGAGCTGTTTTTT; D: NA; size: NA; V: TRBV4-1; J: TRBJ2-2
CDR3: CASSAPGSAGNTIYF; DNA: TGTGCCAGCAGCGCCCCCGGGTCGGCTGGAAACACCATATATTTT; D: NA; size: NA; V: TRBV2; J: TRBJ1-3
CDR3: CASSESQNYGYTF; DNA: TGTGCCAGCAGTGAATCTCAGAACTATGGCTACACCTTC; D: NA; size: NA; V: TRBV6-1; J: TRBJ1-2
CDR3: CASRMGQENIQYF; DNA: TGTGCCAGCAGAATGGGACAGGAGAACATTCAGTACTTC; D: TRBD1; size: NA; V: TRBV28; J: TRBJ2-4
CDR3: CASSYGAGVPDTQYF; DNA: TGTGCCAGCAGTTACGGCGCGGGAGTGCCAGATACGCAGTATTTT; D: TRBD2; size: NA; V: TRBV6-5; J: TRBJ2-3
CDR3: CATSREGLSYNEQFF; DNA: TGTGCCACCAGCAGAGAGGGACTTTCCTACAATGAGCAGTTCTTC; D: NA; size: NA; V: TRBV15; J: TRBJ2-1
CDR3: CASSLGRDRGQPQHF; DNA: TGTGCCAGCAGCTTGGGAAGGGACAGGGGTCAGCCCCAGCATTTT; D: TRBD1; size: once; V: TRBV7-8; J: TRBJ1-5
CDR3: CASSQDFRGRRYNEQFF; DNA: TGTGCCAGCAGCCAAGATTTTCGCGGGAGAAGGTACAATGAGCAGTTCTTC; D: TRBD2; size: NA; V: TRBV4-2; J: TRBJ2-1
CDR3: CASSTGQPQHF; DNA: TGTGCCAGCAGTACAGGGCAGCCCCAGCATTTT; D: NA; size: NA; V: TRBV28; J: TRBJ1-5